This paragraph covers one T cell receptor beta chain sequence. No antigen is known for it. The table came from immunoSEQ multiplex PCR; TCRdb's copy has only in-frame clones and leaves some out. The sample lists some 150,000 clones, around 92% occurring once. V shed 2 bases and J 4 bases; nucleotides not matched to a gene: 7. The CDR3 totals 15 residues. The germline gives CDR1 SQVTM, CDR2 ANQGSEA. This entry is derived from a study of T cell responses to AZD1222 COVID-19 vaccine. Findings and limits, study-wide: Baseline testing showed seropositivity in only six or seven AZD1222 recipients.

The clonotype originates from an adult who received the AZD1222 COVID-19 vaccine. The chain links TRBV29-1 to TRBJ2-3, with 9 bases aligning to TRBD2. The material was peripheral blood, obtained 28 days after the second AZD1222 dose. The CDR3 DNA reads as TGCAGCGTTGAACCCAGGGCGGGAGGGGCAGATACGCAGTATTTT. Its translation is CSVEPRAGGADTQYF.